Presented here are 23 T cell receptor beta chains from one specimen sequenced in a study of T cells in Graves' hyperthyroidism and ophthalmopathy. The source material, RNA transcripts, was used to amplify TCR beta CDR3 regions. HTBI primers were employed in a first-round RT-PCR of the TCR CDR3. TCRdb re-called the multiplex PCR reads through MiXCR, storing one row per CDR3 protein. In the table there are about 710,000 distinct CDR3 sequences, over 15% of which are singletons. Sequences were obtained from blood. These TCRs come from a man aged 18-30 years with Graves' hyperthyroidism.

This clonotype has more than one count but fewer than ten. This may come from a read error, since a much larger clone is one base off. V gene TRBV9 combines with J gene TRBJ2-5, with TRBD2 identical over 14 bases. V dropped 4 bases and J dropped 4; count of bases not matched to a gene: 6. The CDR3 consists of 16 residues. Looked up from germline, CDR1 is SGDLS and CDR2 is YYNGEE. The CDR3 nucleotides are TGTGCCAGCAGCCGGACTAGCGGGAGGACCTCAGAGACCCAGTACTTC. This encodes CASSRTSGRTSETQYF.

The V and J genes are TRBV15 and TRBJ2-5; D perhaps matches TRBD1 (7 bases). V was clipped by 6 bases and J by 1 base, with 21 bases between them. The CDR3 has 17 amino acids. Germline values: CDR1 LNHNV, CDR2 YYDKDF (reference sequence). Here the CDR3 reads CATRGEVAGGSQETQYF. As DNA, the CDR3 is TGTGCCACCAGAGGGGAGGTGGCAGGGGGATCCCAAGAGACCCAGTACTTC.

This clonotype came up a few times. In nucleotides, the CDR3 is TGTGCCAGCAGTTTAGTGGCAGGGGGCGTATACGAGCAGTACTTC. Its protein is CASSLVAGGVYEQYF. The chain combines TRBV12-3 or TRBV12-4 with TRBJ2-7; 8 bases match TRBD1. This CDR3 is 15 amino acids long. Trimming removed 1 base from V and 4 bases from J; junction bases left unmatched: 6.

On this clonotype: A clone one base away is much larger, so this may be a read error. As the CDR3 is not closed by the conserved phenylalanine or tryptophan, this likely results from a read error. The genes are TRBV28 and TRBJ2-7, with unresolved D. Trimming stripped 6 bases from V and 0 bases from J, with 15 bases between. This CDR3 is 15 amino acids long. Germline assignment: CDR1 MDHEN and CDR2 SYDVKM. CDR3 DNA sequence: TGTGCCAGCAGCTCCCTCGCCGTTATCTCCTACGAGCAGTACTAC. Protein sequence: CASSSLAVISYEQYY.

V is TRBV4-1 and J is TRBJ2-7, with D maybe TRBD1 (6 bases). Trimming took 3 bases from V and 2 from J, leaving 11 bases between them. Germline V gene data show CDR1 as MGHRA and CDR2 as YSYEKL. The CDR3 has 14 residues. The CDR3: CASSQQGLAYEQYF. DNA for the CDR3: TGCGCCAGCAGCCAGCAGGGGCTCGCCTACGAGCAGTACTTC.

This clonotype has at least ten counts. V gene TRBV28 combines with J gene TRBJ2-1; possibly TRBD1 for D (6 bases). This CDR3 region has 15 residues. The germline V gene has CDR1 MDHEN and CDR2 SYDVKM. Trimming pared 1 base from V and 5 bases from J, leaving 12 bases between. CDR3 in DNA: TGTGCCAGCAGTTTATACAGGGTGTCCAACAATGAGCAGTTCTTC. Protein product: CASSLYRVSNNEQFF.

This clonotype was counted ten times or more. The chain joins TRBV30 to TRBJ1-3, with D unclear. The CDR3 length is 14 residues. Germline CDR1 GTSNPN, CDR2 SVGIG (reference sequence). The V gene lost 4 bases and the J gene lost 0 bases, with 10 bases spanning the gap. CDR3 sequence reads: CAWIRPHSGNTIYF. CDR3 DNA sequence: TGTGCCTGGATCCGGCCACACTCTGGAAACACCATATATTTT. The full variable domain, with the rest looked up from reference TRBV30 and TRBJ1-3, is SQTIHQWPATLVQPVGSPLSLECTVEGTSNPNLYWYRQAAGRGLQLLFYSVGIGQISSEVPQNLSASRPQDRQFILSSKKLLLSDSGFYLCAWIRPHSGNTIYFGEGSWLTVV.

The CDR3 coding sequence is TGTGCCAGCAGTTGGTCGGGACAGGGGAATTGGAATGAGCAGTTCTTC. Translation: CASSWSGQGNWNEQFF. The V call is TRBV6-1, the J call TRBJ2-1, with 10 nucleotides matching TRBD1. This CDR3 region has 16 residues. Germline V gene sequence: CDR1 MNHNS, CDR2 SASEGT. V trimming: 5 bases; J trimming: 7 bases; junction bases outside the gene matches: 11.

This chain joins TRBV2 and TRBJ2-3; perhaps TRBD2 as D (6 bases). CDR1 SNHLY and CDR2 FYNNEI come from the germline V gene. This CDR3 is 15 amino acids long. V lost 2 bases and J lost 6, with 15 bases in between. CDR3 residues: CASSESGRPSDTQYF. In DNA form, the CDR3 reads TGTGCCAGCAGTGAAAGCGGGCGGCCTTCGGATACGCAGTATTTT.

V usage is TRBV12-3 or TRBV12-4 and J usage is TRBJ2-4; 7 bases fit TRBD2. The CDR3 contains 12 residues. J was trimmed by 7 bases and V by 5 bases; bases with no gene match: 2. The CDR3 DNA is TGTGCCAGCAGTAGTAGCGGGAACATTCAGTACTTC. Encoded protein: CASSSSGNIQYF.

V usage is TRBV9 and J usage is TRBJ2-1; weak D call: TRBD2 (5 bases). The CDR3 is made up of 16 amino acids. Trimming pared 0 bases from V and 1 base from J, leaving 11 bases between. Per the germline V gene, CDR1 is SGDLS and CDR2 is YYNGEE. The CDR3 sequence is CASSVGPGMSYNEQFF. CDR3 nucleotides: TGTGCCAGCAGCGTAGGTCCGGGGATGTCCTACAATGAGCAGTTCTTC.

This chain joins TRBV28 and TRBJ2-5; D remains unclear. The V gene's germline CDR1 is MDHEN and CDR2 SYDVKM. The CDR3 covers 13 residues. Trimming took off 7 bases at V and 0 bases at J, with 9 bases between the two ends. CDR3 loop: CASTNRYQETQYF. The CDR3 nucleotides are TGTGCCAGCACCAATAGGTACCAAGAGACCCAGTACTTC.

At least ten counts were recorded for this clonotype. The CDR3 loop reads CASSLAPGGTFNEQFF. The CDR3 DNA reads TGTGCCAGCAGCTTAGCTCCGGGAGGGACCTTCAATGAGCAGTTCTTC. The chain uses TRBV7-8 and TRBJ2-1; TRBD2 matches 8 bases. CDR1 and CDR2 from the germline V gene are SGHVS and FQNEAQ. The CDR3 consists of 16 residues. Trimming cost V 0 bases and J 6 bases; bases outside gene matches: 7.

This clonotype was counted many times. The chain joins TRBV30 to TRBJ2-1; no firm D call. The ends were cut back, 0 bases at V and 3 bases at J, with 6 bases in the middle. CDR1 is GTSNPN and CDR2 is SVGIG in the germline V gene (reference sequence). The CDR3 has 13 amino acids. The DNA of the CDR3 is TGTGCCTGGAGTGTACTGGACTACAATGAGCAGTTCTTC. It specifies CAWSVLDYNEQFF. Drawing the rest from reference TRBV30 and TRBJ2-1, the complete variable domain is SQTIHQWPATLVQPVGSPLSLECTVEGTSNPNLYWYRQAAGRGLQLLFYSVGIGQISSEVPQNLSASRPQDRQFILSSKKLLLSDSGFYLCAWSVLDYNEQFFGPGTRLTVL.

The rearrangement uses TRBV9 and TRBJ2-1; 9 bases align to TRBD1. Trimming removed 4 bases from V and 3 bases from J; junction bases left unmatched: 5. This CDR3 contains 15 residues. The V gene's germline CDR1 is SGDLS and CDR2 YYNGEE. CDR3: CASSSGQGYYNEQFF. CDR3 DNA: TGTGCCAGCAGCTCGGGACAGGGATACTACAATGAGCAGTTCTTC.

This clonotype was found a few times. The genes are TRBV11-3 and TRBJ1-6; D possibly corresponds to TRBD1 (5 bases). The ends were cut back, 8 bases at V and 10 bases at J, with 15 bases in the middle. Germline CDR1 reads SGHNT; CDR2 reads YENEEA. The CDR3 loop spans 13 amino acids. CDR3 sequence (DNA): TGTGCCAGCGAGGGGAGGGGAGACTCACCCCTCCACTTT. This codes for CASEGRGDSPLHF.

The rearrangement joins TRBV10-3 to TRBJ2-5; possibly TRBD1 for D (5 bases). The germline CDR1 and CDR2 sequences are ENHRY and SYGVKD. Trimming stripped 6 bases from V and 5 bases from J, with 10 bases between. The CDR3 sequence is 12 residues long. The CDR3 DNA reads as TGTGCCATCAGCCCAGGGCAGGAGACCCAGTACTTC. It specifies CAISPGQETQYF.

The table lists this clonotype with a few counts. The rearrangement links TRBV28 to TRBJ2-3; 9 bases are shared with TRBD2. Germline CDR1 MDHEN, CDR2 SYDVKM. The V and J ends lost 7 bases and 2 bases, in that order; junction bases with no gene match: 16. The CDR3 is 18 residues long. CDR3: CASTPPPGLAGTTDTQYF. The DNA of the CDR3 is TGTGCCAGCACCCCTCCCCCGGGCCTAGCGGGGACCACAGATACGCAGTATTTT.

The chain links TRBV10-3 to TRBJ2-1; 7 positions agree with TRBD1. The J call could be wrong; TRBJ2-7 is a better fit for the DNA end. Per the germline V gene, CDR1 is ENHRY and CDR2 is SYGVKD. The CDR3 length is 14 residues. CDR3 in DNA: TGTGCCATCAGTCAGACAGGGTCCTACAATGAGCAGTACTTC. Translating gives CAISQTGSYNEQYF.

This clonotype was recorded at least ten times. V usage is TRBV18 and J usage is TRBJ1-5; D is possibly TRBD1 (5 bases). Per germline, CDR1 KGHSH and CDR2 LQKENI. The length of the CDR3 is 14 residues. Trimming pared 3 bases from V and 10 bases from J, leaving 16 bases between. The CDR3 nucleotides read TGTGCCAGCTCACCGGATGCTCAGGGTATCCCCCAGCATTTT. Amino acid sequence: CASSPDAQGIPQHF.

This clonotype was seen repeatedly, ten times or more. The rearrangement links TRBV6-1 to TRBJ1-1; D remains unclear. This CDR3 has 14 residues. Germline CDR1 and CDR2: MNHNS and SASEGT. V was shortened by 7 bases and J by 4 bases, with 16 bases between the two germline ends. CDR3 in amino acids: CASITGDGSTEAFF. DNA for the CDR3: TGTGCCAGCATCACGGGTGACGGAAGCACTGAAGCTTTCTTT.

This rearrangement joins TRBV28 to TRBJ1-6; D is unclear. The CDR3 totals 14 residues. Trimming stripped 2 bases from V and 4 bases from J, with 6 bases between. Germline V gene data show CDR1 as MDHEN and CDR2 as SYDVKM. CDR3 coding DNA: TGTGCCAGCAGTTTACAGGAGTATAATTCACCCCTCCACTTT. Its translation is CASSLQEYNSPLHF.

This clonotype was recorded many times. The chain combines TRBV6-1 with TRBJ2-7, with 7 bases fitting TRBD2. The germline V gene has CDR1 MNHNS and CDR2 SASEGT. V shed 1 base, J shed 2 bases, and the junction held 2 bases outside the gene matches. The CDR3 length is 14 residues. In DNA, the CDR3 is TGTGCCAGCAGTGAAGGGACTAGGACCTACGAGCAGTACTTC. The encoded protein is CASSEGTRTYEQYF.